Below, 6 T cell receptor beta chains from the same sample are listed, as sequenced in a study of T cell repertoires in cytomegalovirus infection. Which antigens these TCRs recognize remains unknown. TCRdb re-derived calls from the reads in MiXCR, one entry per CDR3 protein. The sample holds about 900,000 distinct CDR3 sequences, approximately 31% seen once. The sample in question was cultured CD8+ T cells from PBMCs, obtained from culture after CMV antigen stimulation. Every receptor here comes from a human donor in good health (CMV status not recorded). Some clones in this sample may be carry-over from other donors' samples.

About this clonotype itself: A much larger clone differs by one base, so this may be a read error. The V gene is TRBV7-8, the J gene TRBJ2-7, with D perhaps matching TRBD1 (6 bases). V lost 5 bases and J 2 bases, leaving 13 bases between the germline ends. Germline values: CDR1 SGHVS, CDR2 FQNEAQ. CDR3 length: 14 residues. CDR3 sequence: CASSAWAGAYEQYV. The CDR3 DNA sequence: TGTGCCAGCAGCGCATGGGCAGGGGCCTACGAGCAGTACGTC.

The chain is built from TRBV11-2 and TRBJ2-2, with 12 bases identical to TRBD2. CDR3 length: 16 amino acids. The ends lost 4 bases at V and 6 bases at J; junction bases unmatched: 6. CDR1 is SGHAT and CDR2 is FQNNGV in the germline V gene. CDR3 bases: TGTGCCAGCAGCTCCCTAGCGGGGGGGCCCCCCGGGGAGCTGTTTTTT. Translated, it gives CASSSLAGGPPGELFF.

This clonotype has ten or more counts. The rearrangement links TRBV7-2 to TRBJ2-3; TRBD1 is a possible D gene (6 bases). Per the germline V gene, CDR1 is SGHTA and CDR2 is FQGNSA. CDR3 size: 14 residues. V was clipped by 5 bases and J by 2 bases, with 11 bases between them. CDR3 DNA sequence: TGTGCCAGCAGCCAGGACAGTTACACAGATACGCAGTATTTT. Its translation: CASSQDSYTDTQYF.

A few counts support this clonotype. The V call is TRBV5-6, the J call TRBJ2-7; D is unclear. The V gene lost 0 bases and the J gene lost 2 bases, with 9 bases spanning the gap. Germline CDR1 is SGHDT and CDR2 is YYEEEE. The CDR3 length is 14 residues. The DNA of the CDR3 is TGTGCCAGCAGCTTGGGACACAGTGCCTACGAGCAGTACGTC. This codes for CASSLGHSAYEQYV.

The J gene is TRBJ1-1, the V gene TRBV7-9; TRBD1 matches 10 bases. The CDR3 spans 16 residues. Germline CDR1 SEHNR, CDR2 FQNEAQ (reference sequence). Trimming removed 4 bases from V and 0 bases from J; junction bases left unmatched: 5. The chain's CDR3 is CASSYWTGGMNTEAFF. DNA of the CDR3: TGTGCCAGCAGCTACTGGACAGGGGGTATGAACACTGAAGCTTTCTTT.

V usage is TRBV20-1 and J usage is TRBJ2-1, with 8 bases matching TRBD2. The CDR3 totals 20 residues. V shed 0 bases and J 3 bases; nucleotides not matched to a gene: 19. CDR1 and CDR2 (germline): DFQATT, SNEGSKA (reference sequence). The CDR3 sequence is CSARDLRPMGGGPYYNEQFF. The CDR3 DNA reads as TGCAGTGCTAGAGATCTGCGGCCCATGGGCGGGGGGCCCTACTACAATGAGCAGTTCTTC.